The clone carrying this T cell receptor beta chain was seen a few times. Its target is unknown. TCRdb re-derived calls from the 5' RACE reads in MiXCR, one entry per CDR3 protein. The data hold fewer than 300,000 distinct CDR3 sequences, with roughly 18% observed a single time. The source of the sample is a study of T-cell memory formation after mild COVID-19. Study information: The TCR clusters were mostly specific to one donor. Regarding the study as a whole: Clones contracting day 15 to 85 were balanced CD4/CD8; later expanders leaned CD4+.

CDR1 SQVTM and CDR2 ANQGSEA come from the germline V gene. The J segment lost 4 bases and the V segment lost 6 bases, leaving 6 bases of the junction unmatched. This CDR3 is built from 14 residues. This receptor was obtained from a man aged 18 to 30 who had mild COVID-19 (a few samples of this study predate the infection). Cell type and time point are not known. Sequenced sample: PBMCs or a T cell subset sorted from them (not recorded which). V gene TRBV29-1 combines with J gene TRBJ2-2, with 9 bases identical to TRBD1. CDR3 residues: CSVAQGAGTGELFF. The DNA for the CDR3 is TGCAGCGTGGCACAGGGGGCGGGCACCGGGGAGCTGTTTTTT.